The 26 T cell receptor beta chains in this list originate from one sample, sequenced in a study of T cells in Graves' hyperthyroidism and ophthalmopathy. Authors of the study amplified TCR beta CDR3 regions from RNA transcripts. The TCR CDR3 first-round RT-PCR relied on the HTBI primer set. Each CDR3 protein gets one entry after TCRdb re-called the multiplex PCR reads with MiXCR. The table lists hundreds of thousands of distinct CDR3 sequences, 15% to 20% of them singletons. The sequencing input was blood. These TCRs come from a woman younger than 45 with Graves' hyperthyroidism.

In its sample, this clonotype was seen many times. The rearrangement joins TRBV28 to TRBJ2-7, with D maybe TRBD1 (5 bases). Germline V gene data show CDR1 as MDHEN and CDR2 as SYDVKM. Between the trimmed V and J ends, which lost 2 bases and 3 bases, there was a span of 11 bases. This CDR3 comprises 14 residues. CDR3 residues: CASSLPLDSYEQYF. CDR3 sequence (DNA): TGTGCCAGCAGTTTACCCCTTGACAGCTACGAGCAGTACTTC.

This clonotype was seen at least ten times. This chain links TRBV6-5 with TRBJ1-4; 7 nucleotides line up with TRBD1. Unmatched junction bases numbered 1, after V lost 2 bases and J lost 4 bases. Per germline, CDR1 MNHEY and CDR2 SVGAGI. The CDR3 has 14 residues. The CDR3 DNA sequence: TGTGCCAGCAGTTACGGGACAGATAATGAAAAACTGTTTTTT. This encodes CASSYGTDNEKLFF.

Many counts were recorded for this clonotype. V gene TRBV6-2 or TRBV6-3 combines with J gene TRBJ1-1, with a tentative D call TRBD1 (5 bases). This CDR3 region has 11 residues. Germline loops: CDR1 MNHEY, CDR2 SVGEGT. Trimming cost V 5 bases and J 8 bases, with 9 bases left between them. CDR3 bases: TGTGCCAGCAGTGACTACAGGGAAGCTTTCTTT. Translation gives CASSDYREAFF.

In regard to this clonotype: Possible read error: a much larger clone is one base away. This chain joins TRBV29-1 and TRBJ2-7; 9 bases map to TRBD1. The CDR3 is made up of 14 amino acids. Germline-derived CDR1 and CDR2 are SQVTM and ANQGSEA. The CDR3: CSVVDRGYGYERYF. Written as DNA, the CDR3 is TGCAGCGTAGTTGACAGGGGGTATGGGTACGAGCGGTACTTC.

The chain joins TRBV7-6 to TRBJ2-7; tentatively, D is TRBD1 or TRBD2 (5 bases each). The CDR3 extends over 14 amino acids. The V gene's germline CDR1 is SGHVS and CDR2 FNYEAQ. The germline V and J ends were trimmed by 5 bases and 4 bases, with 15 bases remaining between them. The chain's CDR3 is CASSPHPGRYEQYF. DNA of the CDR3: TGTGCCAGCAGCCCCCATCCGGGACGTTACGAGCAGTACTTC.

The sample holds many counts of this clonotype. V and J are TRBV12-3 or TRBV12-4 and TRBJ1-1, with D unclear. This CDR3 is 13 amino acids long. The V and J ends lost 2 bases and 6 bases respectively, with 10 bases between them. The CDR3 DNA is TGTGCCAGCAGTTTATTGACTGGCGCTGAAGCTTTCTTT. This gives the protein CASSLLTGAEAFF.

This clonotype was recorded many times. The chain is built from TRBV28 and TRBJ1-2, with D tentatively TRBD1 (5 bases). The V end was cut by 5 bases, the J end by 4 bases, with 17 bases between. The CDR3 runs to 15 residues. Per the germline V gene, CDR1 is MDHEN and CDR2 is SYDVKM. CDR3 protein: CASSESMGEVYGYTF. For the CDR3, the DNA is TGTGCCAGCAGTGAGTCTATGGGGGAAGTCTATGGCTACACCTTC.

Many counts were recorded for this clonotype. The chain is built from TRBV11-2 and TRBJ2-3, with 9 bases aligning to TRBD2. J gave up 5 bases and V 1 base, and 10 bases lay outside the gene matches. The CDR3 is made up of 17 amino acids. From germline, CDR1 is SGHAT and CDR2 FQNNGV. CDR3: CASSLVVAGVLGDTQYF. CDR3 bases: TGTGCCAGCAGCTTAGTTGTAGCGGGAGTTTTGGGAGATACGCAGTATTTT.

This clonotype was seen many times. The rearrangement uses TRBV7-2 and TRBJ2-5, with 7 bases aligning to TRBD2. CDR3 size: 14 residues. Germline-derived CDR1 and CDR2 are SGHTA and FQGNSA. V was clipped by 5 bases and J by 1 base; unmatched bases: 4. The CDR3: CASSPGLTQETQYF. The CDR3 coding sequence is TGTGCCAGCAGCCCGGGACTAACCCAAGAGACCCAGTACTTC.

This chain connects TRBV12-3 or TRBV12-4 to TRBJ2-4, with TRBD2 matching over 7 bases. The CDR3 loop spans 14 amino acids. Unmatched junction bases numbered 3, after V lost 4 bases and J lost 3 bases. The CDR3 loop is CASSSGTNKNIQYF. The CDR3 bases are TGTGCCAGCAGTTCCGGGACTAACAAAAACATTCAGTACTTC.

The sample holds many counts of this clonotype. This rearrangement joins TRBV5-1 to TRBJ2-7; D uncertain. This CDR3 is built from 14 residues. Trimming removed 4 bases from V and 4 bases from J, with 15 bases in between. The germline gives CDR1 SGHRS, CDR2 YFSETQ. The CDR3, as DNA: TGCGCCAGCAGCACCTCCCTGATTGAGTACGAGCAGTACTTC. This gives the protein CASSTSLIEYEQYF.

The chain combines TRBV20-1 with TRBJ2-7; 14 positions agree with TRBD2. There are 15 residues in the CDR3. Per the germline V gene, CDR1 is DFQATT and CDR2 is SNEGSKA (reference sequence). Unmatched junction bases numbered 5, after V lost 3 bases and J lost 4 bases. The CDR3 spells CSARTSGRALYEQYF. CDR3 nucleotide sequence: TGCAGTGCTAGGACTAGCGGGAGGGCCTTATACGAGCAGTACTTC.

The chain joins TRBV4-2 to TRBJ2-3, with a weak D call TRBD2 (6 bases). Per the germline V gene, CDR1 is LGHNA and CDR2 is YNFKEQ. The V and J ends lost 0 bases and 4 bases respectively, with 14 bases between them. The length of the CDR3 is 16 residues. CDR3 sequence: CASSQDRRRRADTQYF. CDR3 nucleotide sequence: TGTGCCAGCAGCCAAGATAGAAGGAGGAGGGCAGATACGCAGTATTTT.

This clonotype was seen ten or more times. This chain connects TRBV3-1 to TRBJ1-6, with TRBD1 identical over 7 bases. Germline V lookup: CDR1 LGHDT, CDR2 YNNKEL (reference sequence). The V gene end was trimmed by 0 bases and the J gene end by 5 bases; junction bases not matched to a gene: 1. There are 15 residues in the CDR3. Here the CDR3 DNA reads TGTGCCAGCAGCCAAGACGACAGGGATAATTCACCCCTCCACTTT. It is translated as CASSQDDRDNSPLHF.

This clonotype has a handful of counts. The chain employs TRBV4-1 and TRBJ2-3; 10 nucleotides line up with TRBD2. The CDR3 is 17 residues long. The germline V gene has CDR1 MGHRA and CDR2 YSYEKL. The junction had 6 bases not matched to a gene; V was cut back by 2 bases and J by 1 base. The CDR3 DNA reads TGCGCCAGCAGCCAAAGGACTAGCGGTGATGGCACAGATACGCAGTATTTT. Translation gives CASSQRTSGDGTDTQYF.

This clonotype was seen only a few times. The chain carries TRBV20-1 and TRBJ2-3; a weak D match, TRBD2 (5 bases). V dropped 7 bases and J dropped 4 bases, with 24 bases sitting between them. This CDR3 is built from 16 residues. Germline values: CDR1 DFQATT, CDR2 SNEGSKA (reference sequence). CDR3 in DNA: TGCAGTGTTAGGCTAGCACCCCCCCTTACCCCAGATACGCAGTATTTT. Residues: CSVRLAPPLTPDTQYF.

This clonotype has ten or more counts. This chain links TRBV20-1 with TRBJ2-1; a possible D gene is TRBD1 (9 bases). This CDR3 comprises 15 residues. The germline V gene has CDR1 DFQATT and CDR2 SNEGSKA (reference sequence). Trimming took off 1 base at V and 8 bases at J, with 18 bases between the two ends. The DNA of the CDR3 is TGCAGTGCTAGAGCGGGGGGGACAGGGATGCATGAGCAGTTCTTC. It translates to CSARAGGTGMHEQFF.

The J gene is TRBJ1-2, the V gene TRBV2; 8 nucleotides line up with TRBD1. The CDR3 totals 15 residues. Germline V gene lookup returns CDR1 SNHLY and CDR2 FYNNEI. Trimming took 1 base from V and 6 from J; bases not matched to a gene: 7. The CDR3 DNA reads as TGTGCCAGCAGTGAAGTGCGGACAGGGAGGGATGGCTACACCTTC. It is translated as CASSEVRTGRDGYTF. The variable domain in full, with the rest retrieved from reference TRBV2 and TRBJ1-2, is EPEVTQTPSHQVTQMGQEVILRCVPISNHLYFYWYRQILGQKVEFLVSFYNNEISEKSEIFDDQFSVERPDGSNFTLKIRSTKLEDSAMYFCASSEVRTGRDGYTFGSGTRLTVV.

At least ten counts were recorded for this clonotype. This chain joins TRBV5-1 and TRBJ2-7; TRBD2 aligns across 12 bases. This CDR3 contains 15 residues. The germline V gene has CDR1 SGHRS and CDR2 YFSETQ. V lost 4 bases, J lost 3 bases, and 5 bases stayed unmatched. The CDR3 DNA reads TGCGCCAGCAGCCCCAGGACTAGCGGGAACTACGAGCAGTACTTC. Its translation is CASSPRTSGNYEQYF.

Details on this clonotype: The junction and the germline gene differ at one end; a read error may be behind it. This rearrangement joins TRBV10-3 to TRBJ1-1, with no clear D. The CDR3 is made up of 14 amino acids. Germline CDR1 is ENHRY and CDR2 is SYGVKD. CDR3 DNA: TGTGCCTTCAGTTACGAAGGGCTGAACACTGAAGCTTTCTTT. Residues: CAFSYEGLNTEAFF.

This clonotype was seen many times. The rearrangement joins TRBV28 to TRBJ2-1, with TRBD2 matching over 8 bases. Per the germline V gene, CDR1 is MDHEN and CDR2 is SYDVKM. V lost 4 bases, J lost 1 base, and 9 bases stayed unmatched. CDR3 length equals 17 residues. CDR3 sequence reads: CASSWGVVAGSYNEQFF. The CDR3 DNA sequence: TGTGCCAGCAGTTGGGGTGTTGTAGCGGGATCCTACAATGAGCAGTTCTTC.

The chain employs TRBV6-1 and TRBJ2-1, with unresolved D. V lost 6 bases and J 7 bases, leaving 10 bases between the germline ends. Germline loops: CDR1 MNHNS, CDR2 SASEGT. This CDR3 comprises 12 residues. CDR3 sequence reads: CASSWDLNEQFF. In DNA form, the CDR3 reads TGTGCCAGCAGCTGGGATCTTAATGAGCAGTTCTTC.

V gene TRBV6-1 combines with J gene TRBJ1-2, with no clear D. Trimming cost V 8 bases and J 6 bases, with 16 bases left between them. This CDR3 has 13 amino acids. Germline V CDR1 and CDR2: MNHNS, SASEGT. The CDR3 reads CASGWAEKNGYTF. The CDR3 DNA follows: TGTGCCAGCGGATGGGCAGAGAAGAATGGCTACACCTTC.

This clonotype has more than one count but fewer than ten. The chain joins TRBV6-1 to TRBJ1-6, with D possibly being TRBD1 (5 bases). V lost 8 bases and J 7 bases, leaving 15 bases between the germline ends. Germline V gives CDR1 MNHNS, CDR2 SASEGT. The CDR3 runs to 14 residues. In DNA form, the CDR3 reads TGTGCCAGCGTGGAGGCGTCAGGGAATTCACCCCTCCACTTT. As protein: CASVEASGNSPLHF.

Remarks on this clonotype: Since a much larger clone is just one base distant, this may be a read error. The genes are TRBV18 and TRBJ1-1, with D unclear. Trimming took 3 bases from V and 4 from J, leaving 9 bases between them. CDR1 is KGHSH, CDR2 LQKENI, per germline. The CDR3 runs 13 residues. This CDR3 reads CASSPGWGTEAFF. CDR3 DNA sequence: TGTGCCAGCTCACCGGGGTGGGGCACTGAAGCTTTCTTT.

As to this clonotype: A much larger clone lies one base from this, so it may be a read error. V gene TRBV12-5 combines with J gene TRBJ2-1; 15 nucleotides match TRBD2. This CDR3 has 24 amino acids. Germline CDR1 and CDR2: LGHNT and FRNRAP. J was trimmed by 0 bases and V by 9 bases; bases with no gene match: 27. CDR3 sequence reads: CASEAREDFALGLAGGPSYNEQFF. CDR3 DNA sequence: TGTGCTAGCGAGGCGAGGGAAGATTTCGCGCTGGGACTAGCGGGAGGACCCTCCTACAATGAGCAGTTCTTC.